The 9 T cell receptor beta chains below come from one sample, sequenced in a study of CD8+ T cells in alopecia areata. RNA was isolated and reverse transcribed to cDNA, the sequencing template. Sequenced by immunoSEQ multiplex PCR; TCRdb stores in-frame clones only, minus some. The repertoire consists of about 140,000 clones, with 62% occurring once and the leading ten covering 36%. Specimen: CD8+ T cells sorted from blood. Source of these receptors: a human donor in good health.

The chain employs TRBV29-1 and TRBJ1-1; D gene uncertain. V lost 5 bases and J lost 1, with 5 bases in between. Germline CDR1 is SQVTM and CDR2 is ANQGSEA. The CDR3 is made up of 11 amino acids. The CDR3 bases are TGCAGCGTTTTGGGGAACACTGAAGCTTTCTTT. It translates to CSVLGNTEAFF.

This chain joins TRBV9 and TRBJ2-2; D is undetermined. V was pared by 1 base and J by 6 bases, with 7 bases between. The CDR3 length is 13 residues. Germline CDR1 SGDLS, CDR2 YYNGEE. The CDR3 loop is CASSVSASGELFF. CDR3 bases: TGTGCCAGCAGCGTATCCGCCTCCGGGGAGCTGTTTTTT.

This chain connects TRBV2 to TRBJ1-5; TRBD1 is a possible D gene (6 bases). The germline V and J ends were trimmed by 6 bases and 4 bases, with 13 bases remaining between them. Germline loops: CDR1 SNHLY, CDR2 FYNNEI. The CDR3 has 14 amino acids. This chain's CDR3 is CASRDRQVNQPQHF. CDR3 nucleotide sequence: TGTGCCAGCAGGGATAGACAGGTGAATCAGCCCCAGCATTTT. Full variable domain (missing parts from reference TRBV2 and TRBJ1-5): EPEVTQTPSHQVTQMGQEVILRCVPISNHLYFYWYRQILGQKVEFLVSFYNNEISEKSEIFDDQFSVERPDGSNFTLKIRSTKLEDSAMYFCASRDRQVNQPQHFGDGTRLSIL.

The CDR3 bases are TGCAGCGTAGAGGCGGGAGCCTACGAGCAGTACTTC. As protein: CSVEAGAYEQYF. The V and J genes are TRBV29-1 and TRBJ2-7; 7 nucleotides line up with TRBD2. With 6 bases clipped from V and 2 bases from J, the junction kept 4 bases outside the gene matches. Germline-derived CDR1 and CDR2 are SQVTM and ANQGSEA. The CDR3 sequence is 12 residues long.

The J gene is TRBJ1-2, the V gene TRBV6-5; 8 bases map to TRBD1. The germline gives CDR1 MNHEY, CDR2 SVGAGI. This CDR3 is built from 13 residues. The trim removed 3 bases at V and 5 bases at J, leaving 2 bases unmatched. CDR3 bases: TGTGCCAGCAGTTATAGACAGGGGTATGGCTACACCTTC. It encodes CASSYRQGYGYTF.

The V call is TRBV7-9, the J call TRBJ1-5; D unresolved. The CDR3 loop spans 14 amino acids. Germline CDR1 and CDR2: SEHNR and FQNEAQ (reference sequence). Trimming pared 2 bases from V and 3 bases from J, leaving 8 bases between. CDR3 nucleotide sequence: TGTGCCAGCAGCTTAAGCCAGTCCAATCAGCCCCAGCATTTT. Its protein product is CASSLSQSNQPQHF.

The chain is built from TRBV7-9 and TRBJ2-7; D could derive from TRBD1 or TRBD2 (5 bases each). Germline V gene data show CDR1 as SEHNR and CDR2 as FQNEAQ (reference sequence). V was pared by 4 bases and J by 0 bases, with 16 bases between. This CDR3 is built from 16 residues. The CDR3 nucleotides are TGTGCCAGCAGCTCCCTGTCAGGGACCCCCTCCTACGAGCAGTACTTC. Amino acid sequence: CASSSLSGTPSYEQYF.

CDR3 amino acids: CASRGLAVSYNEQFF. DNA of the CDR3: TGTGCCAGCAGGGGACTAGCGGTTTCCTACAATGAGCAGTTCTTC. V is TRBV2 and J is TRBJ2-1; 11 bases map to TRBD2. CDR1 and CDR2 (germline): SNHLY, FYNNEI. Trimming cost V 6 bases and J 1 base; bases outside gene matches: 2. The CDR3 has 15 amino acids.

The rearrangement joins TRBV9 to TRBJ2-6, with 8 bases that match TRBD2. This CDR3 has 19 residues. Germline V gene data show CDR1 as SGDLS and CDR2 as YYNGEE. Unmatched junction bases numbered 12, after V lost 4 bases and J lost 0 bases. The CDR3 sequence: CASSPGTSRVPSGANVLTF. CDR3 DNA: TGTGCCAGCAGCCCCGGGACTAGTCGCGTGCCCTCTGGGGCCAACGTCCTGACTTTC.